The 14 T cell receptor beta chains below all came from one sample that was sequenced in a study of cytomegalovirus exposure and HLA in healthy donors. Primers included in the PCR were 60 Vbeta and 13 Jbeta primers. Sequencing was performed with immunoSEQ multiplex PCR; in TCRdb, only in-frame clones are kept and a portion is missing. The sample holds 150,000 to 200,000 clones, around 84% seen once. The sample consisted of PBMCs. The receptors were sampled from a man aged 18 to 29 in good health and CMV-seronegative.

The J gene is TRBJ2-5, the V gene TRBV5-1, with a weak D call TRBD1 (5 bases). V was shortened by 1 base and J by 4 bases, with 11 bases between the two germline ends. The CDR3 loop spans 14 amino acids. The germline gives CDR1 SGHRS, CDR2 YFSETQ. This CDR3 reads CASSLSRARETQYF. For the CDR3, the DNA is TGCGCCAGCAGCTTGTCCAGGGCCAGAGAGACCCAGTACTTC.

V usage is TRBV19 and J usage is TRBJ1-3; D is undetermined. Trimming left V 1 base short and J 0 bases short, with 7 bases between. CDR3 length: 15 amino acids. Germline V lookup: CDR1 LNHDA, CDR2 SQIVND (reference sequence). The CDR3 spells CASSIAGSSGNTIYF. In DNA form, the CDR3 reads TGTGCCAGTAGTATAGCTGGGAGCTCTGGAAACACCATATATTTT.

This chain uses TRBV13 with TRBJ2-3; the D gene is possibly TRBD2 (5 bases). The V gene lost 2 bases and the J gene lost 3 bases, with 15 bases spanning the gap. CDR1 is PRHDT and CDR2 is FYEKMQ in the germline V gene (reference sequence). The length of the CDR3 is 16 residues. CDR3 loop: CASSLYGARLTDTQYF. The CDR3 coding sequence is TGTGCCAGCAGCTTATACGGCGCAAGACTAACAGATACGCAGTATTTT.

This clone came up a few times. V and J are TRBV6-1 and TRBJ1-1; 9 bases fit TRBD1. V was clipped by 6 bases and J by 6 bases; unmatched bases: 8. Germline V CDR1 and CDR2: MNHNS, SASEGT. There are 14 residues in the CDR3. The CDR3 loop reads CASSQGTGFAEAFF. The CDR3 DNA follows: TGTGCCAGCAGCCAAGGGACAGGGTTTGCTGAAGCTTTCTTT.

The chain links TRBV21-1 to TRBJ1-5; the listed D gene, TRBD1, was not tested against the DNA. TRBV21-1 is flagged as a pseudogene. This CDR3 spans 16 amino acids. The CDR3 region has the DNA TGTGCCAGCAGCAAAGAGGACAGGTATAGCAATCAGCCCCAGCATTTT. It encodes CASSKEDRYSNQPQHF.

The chain carries TRBV5-1 and TRBJ2-3, with D perhaps TRBD1 (6 bases). The CDR3 extends over 15 amino acids. V was pared by 4 bases and J by 3 bases, with 15 bases between. CDR1 and CDR2 from the germline V gene are SGHRS and YFSETQ. The CDR3 bases are TGCGCCAGCAGCCTGCCGGGACAAATAACAGATACGCAGTATTTT. It is translated as CASSLPGQITDTQYF.

This chain links TRBV28 with TRBJ2-2; 7 bases are a match to TRBD1. This CDR3 has 15 amino acids. Germline values: CDR1 MDHEN, CDR2 SYDVKM. The J segment lost 4 bases and the V segment lost 3 bases, leaving 5 bases of the junction unmatched. The CDR3 coding sequence is TGTGCCAGCAGTTTCCCCGACAGGGTCACCGGGGAGCTGTTTTTT. It codes for CASSFPDRVTGELFF.

This chain links TRBV11-2 with TRBJ1-1; 7 bases align to TRBD1. Losses at the gene ends were 4 bases for V and 4 bases for J; bases not matched to a gene: 9. Germline V gene lookup returns CDR1 SGHAT and CDR2 FQNNGV. CDR3 length: 15 residues. CDR3: CASSWVRGDSTEAFF. The CDR3 coding sequence is TGTGCCAGCAGCTGGGTCAGGGGGGATAGCACTGAAGCTTTCTTT. Full variable domain (rest looked up from reference TRBV11-2 and TRBJ1-1): EAGVAQSPRYKIIEKRQSVAFWCNPISGHATLYWYQQILGQGPKLLIQFQNNGVVDDSQLPKDRFSAERLKGVDSTLKIQPAKLEDSAVYLCASSWVRGDSTEAFFGQGTRLTVV.

The rearrangement uses TRBV27 and TRBJ2-7, with TRBD1 matching over 7 bases. The CDR3 length is 13 residues. From germline, CDR1 is MNHEY and CDR2 SMNVEV (reference sequence). V lost 5 bases, J lost 2 bases, and 3 bases stayed unmatched. DNA of the CDR3: TGTGCCAGCAGTCCAGGGACAGCCTACGAGCAGTACTTC. As protein: CASSPGTAYEQYF.

The table lists this clone with a few counts. This same CDR3 is encoded by further DNA sequences in the sample. The genes are TRBV5-4 and TRBJ1-1; D is perhaps TRBD1 (5 bases). Germline V gives CDR1 SGHNT, CDR2 YYREEE (reference sequence). V dropped 4 bases and J dropped 5 bases, with 18 bases sitting between them. The CDR3 extends over 15 amino acids. DNA of the CDR3: TGTGCCAGCAGCCGAGGTGGCAGGGAAGGAACTGAAGCTTTCTTT. Protein product: CASSRGGREGTEAFF.

The chain uses TRBV6-5 and TRBJ1-1; a possible D gene is TRBD1 (6 bases). This CDR3 region has 16 residues. Trimming shortened V by 2 bases and J by 0 bases, and 13 bases separated the two germline ends. Germline CDR1 reads MNHEY; CDR2 reads SVGAGI. CDR3 loop: CASSYLGTSMNTEAFF. In DNA form, the CDR3 reads TGTGCCAGCAGTTACCTTGGGACATCCATGAACACTGAAGCTTTCTTT.

This chain uses TRBV2 with TRBJ1-2; perhaps TRBD1 as D (5 bases). CDR1 is SNHLY and CDR2 is FYNNEI in the germline V gene. CDR3 length: 15 residues. V lost 1 base and J 6 bases, leaving 15 bases between the germline ends. The CDR3 nucleotides are TGTGCCAGCAGTGAAGTCGCAGGGCAACTTAATGGCTACACCTTC. Protein sequence: CASSEVAGQLNGYTF. Full variable domain (remainder filled in from reference TRBV2 and TRBJ1-2): EPEVTQTPSHQVTQMGQEVILRCVPISNHLYFYWYRQILGQKVEFLVSFYNNEISEKSEIFDDQFSVERPDGSNFTLKIRSTKLEDSAMYFCASSEVAGQLNGYTFGSGTRLTVV.

The chain combines TRBV7-3 with TRBJ2-2; 7 bases map to TRBD2. J gave up 0 bases and V 5 bases, and 3 bases lay outside the gene matches. CDR1 SGHTA and CDR2 FQGTGA come from the germline V gene. There are 15 residues in the CDR3. The CDR3 bases are TGTGCCAGCAGCCAAGCGGGACCGAACACCGGGGAGCTGTTTTTT. It encodes CASSQAGPNTGELFF.

This chain connects TRBV5-4 to TRBJ1-6; 8 positions agree with TRBD1. The CDR3 contains 15 residues. V gave up 0 bases and J gave up 7 bases; unmatched junction bases: 3. Per the germline V gene, CDR1 is SGHNT and CDR2 is YYREEE (reference sequence). Written as DNA, the CDR3 is TGTGCCAGCAGCTTGGGGACAGGGCTAAATTCACCCCTCCACTTT. As protein: CASSLGTGLNSPLHF.